The following is a T cell receptor (beta chain) sequence with its context. Its antigen is not identified. This specimen comes from a study of T cell responses to AZD1222 COVID-19 vaccine. The study, taken as a whole, reports: The donors showed a predominance of white British ancestry and of females, with possible underestimation of clonal diversity. Just a handful of AZD1222 recipients were seropositive at baseline. Repertoire collection took place solely once the T cell response had peaked.

Timing groups of about 4 and about 12 weeks for second doses were pooled. Only in-frame clones appear in the TCRdb table, and some are missing; sequencing was by immunoSEQ multiplex PCR. The sample consists of 150,000 to 200,000 clones, around 94% of them appearing once. Here the sequenced sample was peripheral blood, taken 28 days after the second AZD1222 dose. The receptor was isolated from an adult who received the AZD1222 COVID-19 vaccine.

DNA of the CDR3: TGTGCCTGGAGTGGCAAGTACACTGAAGCTTTCTTT. As protein: CAWSGKYTEAFF. The rearrangement uses TRBV30 and TRBJ1-1, with D unclear. The CDR3 has 12 residues. CDR1 and CDR2 (germline): GTSNPN, SVGIG (reference sequence). Trimming stripped 1 base from V and 3 bases from J, with 6 bases between.